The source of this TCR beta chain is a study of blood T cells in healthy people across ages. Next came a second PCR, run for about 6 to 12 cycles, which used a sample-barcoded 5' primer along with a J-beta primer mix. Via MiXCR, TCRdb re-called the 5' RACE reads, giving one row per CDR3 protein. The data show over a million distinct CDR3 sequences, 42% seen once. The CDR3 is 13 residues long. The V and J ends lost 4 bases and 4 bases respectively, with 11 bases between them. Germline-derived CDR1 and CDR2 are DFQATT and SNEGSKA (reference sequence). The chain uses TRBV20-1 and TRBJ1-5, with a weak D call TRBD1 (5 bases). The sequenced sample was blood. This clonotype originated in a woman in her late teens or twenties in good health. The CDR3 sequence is CSATGFGNQPQHF. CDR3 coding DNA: TGCAGTGCTACAGGGTTTGGGAATCAGCCCCAGCATTTT.